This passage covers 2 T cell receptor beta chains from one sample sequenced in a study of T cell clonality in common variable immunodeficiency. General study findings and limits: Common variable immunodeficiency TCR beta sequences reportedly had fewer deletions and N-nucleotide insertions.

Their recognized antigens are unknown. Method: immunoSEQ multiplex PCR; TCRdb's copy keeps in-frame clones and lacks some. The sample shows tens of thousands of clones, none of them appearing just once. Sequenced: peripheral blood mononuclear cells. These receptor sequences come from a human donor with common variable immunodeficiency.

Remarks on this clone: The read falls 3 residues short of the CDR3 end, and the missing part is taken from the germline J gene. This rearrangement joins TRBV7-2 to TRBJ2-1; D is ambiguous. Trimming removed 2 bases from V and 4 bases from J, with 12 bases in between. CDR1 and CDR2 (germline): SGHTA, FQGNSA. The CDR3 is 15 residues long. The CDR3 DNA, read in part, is TGTGCCAGCAGCTTATTAGTATTTTATTACAATGAG. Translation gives CASSLLVFYYNE. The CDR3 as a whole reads CASSLLVFYYNEQFF.

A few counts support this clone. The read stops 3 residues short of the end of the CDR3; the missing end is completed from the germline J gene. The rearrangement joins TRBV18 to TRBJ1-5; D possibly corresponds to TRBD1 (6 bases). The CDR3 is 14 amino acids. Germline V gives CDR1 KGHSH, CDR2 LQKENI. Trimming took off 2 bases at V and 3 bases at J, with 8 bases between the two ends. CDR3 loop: CASSPGQINQPQHF. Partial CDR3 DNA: TGTGCCAGCTCACCAGGACAGATCAATCAGCCC.